These 2 T cell receptor beta chains share one sample of origin, sequenced in a study of control samples from healthy donors and cancer patients. Clones were sequenced by immunoSEQ multiplex PCR, and TCRdb holds only the in-frame ones, with some missing. There are approximately 110,000 clones in the sample; approximately 90% occur only once, and 7.8% lies in the top ten. Sequencing was performed on blood. The receptors originated from a woman in her late teens or twenties in good health.

The chain carries TRBV28 and TRBJ2-7; 7 bases line up with TRBD2. The trim removed 3 bases at V and 4 bases at J, leaving 6 bases unmatched. The CDR3 covers 14 residues. Germline CDR1 reads MDHEN; CDR2 reads SYDVKM. CDR3 sequence (DNA): TGTGCCAGCAGTTTTGCGGGGGTTGGTTACGAGCAGTACTTC. The encoded protein is CASSFAGVGYEQYF.

The V call is TRBV2, the J call TRBJ1-1; TRBD1 aligns across 9 bases. This CDR3 contains 15 residues. Germline V CDR1 and CDR2: SNHLY, FYNNEI. V shed 8 bases, J shed 1 base, and the junction held 8 bases outside the gene matches. The CDR3 region is CASQPQGQGNTEAFF. The DNA for the CDR3 is TGTGCCAGCCAACCGCAGGGACAGGGGAACACTGAAGCTTTCTTT. The variable domain in full, completed from reference TRBV2 and TRBJ1-1, reads EPEVTQTPSHQVTQMGQEVILRCVPISNHLYFYWYRQILGQKVEFLVSFYNNEISEKSEIFDDQFSVERPDGSNFTLKIRSTKLEDSAMYFCASQPQGQGNTEAFFGQGTRLTVV.